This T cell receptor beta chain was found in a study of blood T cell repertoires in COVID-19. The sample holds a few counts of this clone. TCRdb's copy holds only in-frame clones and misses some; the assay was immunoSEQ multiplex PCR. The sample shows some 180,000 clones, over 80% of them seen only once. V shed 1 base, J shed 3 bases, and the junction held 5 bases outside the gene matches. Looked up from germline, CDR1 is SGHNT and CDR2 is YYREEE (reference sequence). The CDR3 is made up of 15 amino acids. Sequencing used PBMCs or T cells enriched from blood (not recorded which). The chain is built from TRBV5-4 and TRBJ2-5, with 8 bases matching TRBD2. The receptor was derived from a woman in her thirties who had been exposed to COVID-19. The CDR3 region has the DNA TGTGCCAGCAGCTTGAACGGGGGGGCGAAAGAGACCCAGTACTTC. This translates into CASSLNGGAKETQYF.